These T cell receptor beta chains were read from a single sample in a study of CD8 T cells in ankylosing spondylitis. In TCRdb, the 5' RACE reads were re-called with MiXCR into one record per CDR3 protein. In the table there are 300,000 to 400,000 distinct CDR3 sequences, about 20% of which are singletons. Source material: blood, either unsorted or a sorted T cell fraction (not recorded which). The receptor set was obtained from a male donor with ankylosing spondylitis. Both conserved end residues are part of each CDR3. The D gene is left open where the match is weak. Expanded clones are given a class, and other clones once, few, many or no size at all.

J gene: TRBJ2-1
D gene: -
CDR3 length: 15
V gene: TRBV12-3/TRBV12-4
clone size: many
CDR3 protein: CASSPWARPGDEQFF
CDR3 DNA: TGTGCCAGCAGTCCCTGGGCGCGCCCCGGGGATGAGCAGTTCTTC

J gene: TRBJ2-1
D gene: TRBD2
CDR3 length: 16
V gene: TRBV29-1
clone size: -
CDR3 protein: CSVARRGSLSYNEQFF
CDR3 DNA: TGCAGCGTCGCTCGCCGCGGGAGTCTCTCCTACAATGAGCAGTTCTTC

J gene: TRBJ1-5
D gene: TRBD1
CDR3 length: 15
V gene: TRBV18
clone size: -
CDR3 protein: CASSPAGTEAQPQHF
CDR3 DNA: TGTGCCAGCTCACCAGCCGGGACAGAGGCTCAGCCCCAGCATTTT

J gene: TRBJ2-1
D gene: TRBD2
CDR3 length: 12
V gene: TRBV12-5
clone size: -
CDR3 protein: CASGFGGYEQFF
CDR3 DNA: TGTGCTAGTGGTTTCGGGGGGTATGAGCAGTTCTTC

J gene: TRBJ2-1
D gene: -
CDR3 length: 14
V gene: TRBV12-3/TRBV12-4
clone size: few
CDR3 protein: CASKNRDTYNEQFF
CDR3 DNA: TGTGCCAGCAAAAACAGGGACACCTACAATGAGCAGTTCTTC

J gene: TRBJ2-3
D gene: -
CDR3 length: 16
V gene: TRBV4-3
clone size: few
CDR3 protein: CASSQGDRAISDTQYF
CDR3 DNA: TGCGCCAGCAGCCAAGGTGATAGGGCAATCTCCGATACGCAGTATTTT

J gene: TRBJ2-3
D gene: -
CDR3 length: 15
V gene: TRBV12-3/TRBV12-4
clone size: -
CDR3 protein: CASSSYGGRPDTQYF
CDR3 DNA: TGTGCCAGCAGTTCGTACGGGGGTCGGCCAGATACGCAGTATTTT

J gene: TRBJ1-2
D gene: TRBD1
CDR3 length: 13
V gene: TRBV18
clone size: -
CDR3 protein: CATKDRAPYGYTF
CDR3 DNA: TGTGCCACCAAGGACAGGGCCCCATATGGCTACACCTTC

J gene: TRBJ2-1
D gene: -
CDR3 length: 15
V gene: TRBV5-6
clone size: few
CDR3 protein: CASSFGLLSPNEQFF
CDR3 DNA: TGTGCCAGCAGCTTTGGCCTACTTTCCCCCAATGAGCAGTTCTTC

J gene: TRBJ2-7
D gene: TRBD1
CDR3 length: 15
V gene: TRBV12-3/TRBV12-4
clone size: few
CDR3 protein: CASRPGTGGFYEQYF
CDR3 DNA: TGTGCCAGCAGACCCGGGACAGGGGGTTTTTACGAGCAGTACTTC

J gene: TRBJ1-5
D gene: TRBD1
CDR3 length: 13
V gene: TRBV30
clone size: -
CDR3 protein: CAWSGTANQPQHF
CDR3 DNA: TGTGCCTGGAGCGGGACAGCCAATCAGCCCCAGCATTTT

J gene: TRBJ2-7
D gene: TRBD2
CDR3 length: 15
V gene: TRBV27
clone size: -
CDR3 protein: CASSVGLAGDSRQYF
CDR3 DNA: TGTGCCAGCAGTGTTGGACTAGCGGGAGACTCAAGGCAGTACTTC

J gene: TRBJ2-1
D gene: TRBD2
CDR3 length: 16
V gene: TRBV27
clone size: once
CDR3 protein: CASSPHTSGNLNEQFF
CDR3 DNA: TGTGCCAGCAGTCCCCACACTAGCGGGAATTTAAATGAGCAGTTCTTC

J gene: TRBJ2-7
D gene: TRBD1
CDR3 length: 15
V gene: TRBV6-1
clone size: few
CDR3 protein: CASRARDRGTYEQYF
CDR3 DNA: TGTGCCAGCAGAGCCCGGGACAGGGGGACCTACGAGCAGTACTTC

J gene: TRBJ2-5
D gene: -
CDR3 length: 12
V gene: TRBV7-2
clone size: -
CDR3 protein: CASSPSQGTQYF
CDR3 DNA: TGTGCCAGCAGCCCAAGCCAAGGGACCCAGTACTTC

J gene: TRBJ2-7
D gene: TRBD2
CDR3 length: 14
V gene: TRBV6-1
clone size: -
CDR3 protein: CASSPIAGVLEQYF
CDR3 DNA: TGTGCCAGCAGCCCTATAGCGGGAGTATTAGAGCAGTACTTC

J gene: TRBJ2-2
D gene: -
CDR3 length: 16
V gene: TRBV5-6
clone size: many
CDR3 protein: CASSLVAPENTGELFF
CDR3 DNA: TGTGCCAGCAGCTTGGTAGCACCCGAGAACACCGGGGAGCTGTTTTTT

J gene: TRBJ1-5
D gene: TRBD1
CDR3 length: 15
V gene: TRBV12-3/TRBV12-4
clone size: -
CDR3 protein: CASSWDRDSNQPQHF
CDR3 DNA: TGTGCCAGCAGCTGGGACAGGGATAGCAATCAGCCCCAGCATTTT

J gene: TRBJ1-1
D gene: -
CDR3 length: 13
V gene: TRBV6-2/TRBV6-3
clone size: -
CDR3 protein: CASGRGLNTEAFF
CDR3 DNA: TGTGCCAGCGGCAGGGGATTGAACACTGAAGCTTTCTTT

J gene: TRBJ1-5
D gene: -
CDR3 length: 15
V gene: TRBV5-6
clone size: -
CDR3 protein: CASSRPVGEEQPQHF
CDR3 DNA: TGTGCCAGCAGCCGGCCGGTCGGGGAGGAACAGCCCCAGCATTTT

J gene: TRBJ2-1
D gene: TRBD2
CDR3 length: 15
V gene: TRBV5-1
clone size: -
CDR3 protein: CASRFLAETYNEQFF
CDR3 DNA: TGCGCCAGCAGATTTCTAGCGGAGACATACAATGAGCAGTTCTTC

J gene: TRBJ2-3
D gene: -
CDR3 length: 14
V gene: TRBV18
clone size: few
CDR3 protein: CASSPNRDTDTQYF
CDR3 DNA: TGTGCCAGCTCACCAAACCGGGACACAGATACGCAGTATTTT

J gene: TRBJ1-2
D gene: TRBD1
CDR3 length: 13
V gene: TRBV12-3/TRBV12-4
clone size: few
CDR3 protein: CASRTGASRGYTF
CDR3 DNA: TGTGCCAGCAGGACAGGGGCGAGCCGTGGCTACACCTTC

J gene: TRBJ2-4
D gene: -
CDR3 length: 15
V gene: TRBV28
clone size: -
CDR3 protein: CASSFGQLAKNIQYF
CDR3 DNA: TGTGCCAGCAGCTTCGGACAGTTAGCCAAAAACATTCAGTACTTC

J gene: TRBJ2-3
D gene: TRBD2
CDR3 length: 14
V gene: TRBV7-8
clone size: many
CDR3 protein: CASSMGGESDTQYF
CDR3 DNA: TGTGCCAGCAGCATGGGGGGGGAGTCGGATACGCAGTATTTT

J gene: TRBJ2-2
D gene: -
CDR3 length: 15
V gene: TRBV2
clone size: -
CDR3 protein: CASSEVTAGPGELFF
CDR3 DNA: TGTGCCAGCAGTGAGGTGACAGCCGGACCCGGGGAGCTGTTTTTT

J gene: TRBJ2-3
D gene: -
CDR3 length: 12
V gene: TRBV20-1
clone size: few
CDR3 protein: CSATVSTDTQYF
CDR3 DNA: TGCAGTGCTACCGTGAGCACAGATACGCAGTATTTT

J gene: TRBJ1-4
D gene: TRBD1
CDR3 length: 13
V gene: TRBV2
clone size: -
CDR3 protein: CAGRGLRNEKLFF
CDR3 DNA: TGTGCCGGAAGGGGGCTTCGAAATGAAAAACTGTTTTTT

J gene: TRBJ2-7
D gene: -
CDR3 length: 15
V gene: TRBV27
clone size: -
CDR3 protein: CASSFTSGTHYEQYF
CDR3 DNA: TGTGCCAGCAGTTTCACCTCCGGGACACACTACGAGCAGTACTTC

J gene: TRBJ2-4
D gene: TRBD2
CDR3 length: 20
V gene: TRBV4-2
clone size: -
CDR3 protein: CASSQETGALRGEGKNIQYF
CDR3 DNA: TGTGCCAGCAGCCAAGAAACCGGCGCGTTGCGGGGGGAAGGCAAAAACATTCAGTACTTC

J gene: TRBJ1-4
D gene: -
CDR3 length: 15
V gene: TRBV11-2
clone size: -
CDR3 protein: CACSSWGPTNEKLFF
CDR3 DNA: TGTGCCTGCAGCTCCTGGGGGCCAACTAATGAAAAACTGTTTTTT

J gene: TRBJ1-2
D gene: -
CDR3 length: 15
V gene: TRBV25-1
clone size: -
CDR3 protein: CASSESSATNYGYTF
CDR3 DNA: TGTGCCAGCAGTGAATCGTCTGCCACTAACTATGGCTACACCTTC

J gene: TRBJ2-5
D gene: -
CDR3 length: 14
V gene: TRBV7-3
clone size: -
CDR3 protein: CASSSSGAGETQYF
CDR3 DNA: TGTGCCAGCAGCTCTTCAGGGGCTGGTGAGACCCAGTACTTC

J gene: TRBJ2-1
D gene: TRBD2
CDR3 length: 14
V gene: TRBV20-1
clone size: few
CDR3 protein: CSFWRETSYNEQFF
CDR3 DNA: TGCAGTTTCTGGCGGGAGACCTCCTACAATGAGCAGTTCTTC

J gene: TRBJ2-5
D gene: -
CDR3 length: 13
V gene: TRBV29-1
clone size: few
CDR3 protein: CSVAQVPRETQYF
CDR3 DNA: TGCAGCGTCGCCCAGGTCCCTCGAGAGACCCAGTACTTC

J gene: TRBJ2-7
D gene: -
CDR3 length: 11
V gene: TRBV7-2
clone size: many
CDR3 protein: CASSLVHEQYF
CDR3 DNA: TGTGCCAGCAGCTTAGTTCACGAGCAGTACTTC

J gene: TRBJ2-1
D gene: TRBD2
CDR3 length: 14
V gene: TRBV15
clone size: -
CDR3 protein: CATRILAGVGEQFF
CDR3 DNA: TGTGCCACCAGGATACTAGCGGGAGTGGGTGAGCAGTTCTTC

J gene: TRBJ2-1
D gene: -
CDR3 length: 14
V gene: TRBV2
clone size: -
CDR3 protein: CASRDTSSYNEQFF
CDR3 DNA: TGTGCCAGCAGGGACACTAGCTCCTACAATGAGCAGTTCTTC

J gene: TRBJ1-2
D gene: -
CDR3 length: 13
V gene: TRBV7-9
clone size: few
CDR3 protein: CASVRGSNYGYTF
CDR3 DNA: TGTGCCAGCGTAAGGGGATCGAACTATGGCTACACCTTC

J gene: TRBJ1-2
D gene: -
CDR3 length: 17
V gene: TRBV28
clone size: few
CDR3 protein: CASSFSGGADFDYGYTF
CDR3 DNA: TGTGCCAGCAGTTTTAGTGGGGGCGCCGACTTTGATTATGGCTACACCTTC

J gene: TRBJ1-1
D gene: -
CDR3 length: 14
V gene: TRBV20-1
clone size: few
CDR3 protein: CSARAGPVNTEAFF
CDR3 DNA: TGCAGTGCTAGAGCGGGACCCGTGAACACTGAAGCTTTCTTT

J gene: TRBJ2-1
D gene: -
CDR3 length: 14
V gene: TRBV6-1
clone size: -
CDR3 protein: CASSEGPMNNEQFF
CDR3 DNA: TGTGCCAGCAGTGAGGGGCCGATGAACAATGAGCAGTTCTTC

J gene: TRBJ2-5
D gene: -
CDR3 length: 13
V gene: TRBV2
clone size: -
CDR3 protein: CASSERGPGTQYF
CDR3 DNA: TGTGCCAGCAGTGAGCGTGGGCCGGGGACCCAGTACTTC

J gene: TRBJ1-6
D gene: -
CDR3 length: 13
V gene: TRBV20-1
clone size: -
CDR3 protein: CSARGTGPISIHF
CDR3 DNA: TGCAGTGCTCGAGGGACGGGACCCATCTCTATCCACTTT

J gene: TRBJ2-2
D gene: TRBD1
CDR3 length: 15
V gene: TRBV18
clone size: few
CDR3 protein: CASSSSDRGTGELFF
CDR3 DNA: TGTGCCAGCTCTTCCTCGGACAGGGGTACCGGGGAGCTGTTTTTT

J gene: TRBJ2-7
D gene: -
CDR3 length: 13
V gene: TRBV28
clone size: few
CDR3 protein: CASSSDPSYEQYF
CDR3 DNA: TGTGCCAGCAGTTCTGACCCGTCCTACGAGCAGTACTTC

J gene: TRBJ2-2
D gene: -
CDR3 length: 13
V gene: TRBV29-1
clone size: -
CDR3 protein: CSVEPIVGGELFF
CDR3 DNA: TGCAGCGTTGAACCTATAGTGGGCGGGGAGCTGTTTTTT

J gene: TRBJ2-2
D gene: -
CDR3 length: 15
V gene: TRBV29-1
clone size: many
CDR3 protein: CSAKQPGEGTGELFF
CDR3 DNA: TGCAGCGCAAAGCAGCCAGGGGAGGGCACCGGGGAGCTGTTTTTT